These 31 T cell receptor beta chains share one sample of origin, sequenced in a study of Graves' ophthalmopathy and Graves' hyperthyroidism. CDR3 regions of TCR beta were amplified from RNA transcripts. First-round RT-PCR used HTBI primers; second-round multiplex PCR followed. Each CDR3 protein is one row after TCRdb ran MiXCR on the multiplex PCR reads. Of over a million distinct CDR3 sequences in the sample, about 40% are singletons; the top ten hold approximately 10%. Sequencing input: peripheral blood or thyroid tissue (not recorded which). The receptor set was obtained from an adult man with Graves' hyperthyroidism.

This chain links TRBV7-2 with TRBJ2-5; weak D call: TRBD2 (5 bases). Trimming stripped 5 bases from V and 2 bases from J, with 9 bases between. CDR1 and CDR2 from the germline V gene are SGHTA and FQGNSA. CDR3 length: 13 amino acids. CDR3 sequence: CASSGWEQETQYF. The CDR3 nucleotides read TGTGCCAGCAGCGGGTGGGAGCAAGAGACCCAGTACTTC.

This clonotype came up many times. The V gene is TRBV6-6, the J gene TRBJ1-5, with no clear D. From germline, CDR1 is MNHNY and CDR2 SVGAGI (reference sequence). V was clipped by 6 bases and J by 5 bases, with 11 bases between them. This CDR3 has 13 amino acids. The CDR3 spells CASRGAGDQPQHF. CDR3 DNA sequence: TGTGCCAGCAGAGGTGCAGGCGATCAGCCCCAGCATTTT.

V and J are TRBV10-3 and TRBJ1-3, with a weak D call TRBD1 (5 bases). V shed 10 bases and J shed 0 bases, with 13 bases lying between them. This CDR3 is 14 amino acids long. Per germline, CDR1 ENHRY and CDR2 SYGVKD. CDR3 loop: CATSDSSSGNTIYF. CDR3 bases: TGTGCCACCTCAGACAGCAGCTCTGGAAACACCATATATTTT.

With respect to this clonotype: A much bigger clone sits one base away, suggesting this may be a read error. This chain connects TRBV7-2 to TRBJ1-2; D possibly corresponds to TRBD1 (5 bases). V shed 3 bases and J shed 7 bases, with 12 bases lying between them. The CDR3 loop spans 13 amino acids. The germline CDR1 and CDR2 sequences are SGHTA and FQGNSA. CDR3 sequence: CASSFRDDAGYTF. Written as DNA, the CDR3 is TGTGCCAGCAGCTTCAGGGATGACGCTGGCTACACCTTC. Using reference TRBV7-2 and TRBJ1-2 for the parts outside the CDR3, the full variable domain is GAGVSQSPSNKVTEKGKDVELRCDPISGHTALYWYRQSLGQGLEFLIYFQGNSAPDKSGLPSDRFSAERTGGSVSTLTIQRTQQEDSAVYLCASSFRDDAGYTFGSGTRLTVV.

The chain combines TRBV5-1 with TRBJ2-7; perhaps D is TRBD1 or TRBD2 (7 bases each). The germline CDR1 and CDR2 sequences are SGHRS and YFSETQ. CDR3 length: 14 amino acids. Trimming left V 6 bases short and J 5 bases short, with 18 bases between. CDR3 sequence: CASTPGGGGNEQYF. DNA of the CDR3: TGCGCCAGCACCCCGGGGGGAGGGGGCAACGAGCAGTACTTC.

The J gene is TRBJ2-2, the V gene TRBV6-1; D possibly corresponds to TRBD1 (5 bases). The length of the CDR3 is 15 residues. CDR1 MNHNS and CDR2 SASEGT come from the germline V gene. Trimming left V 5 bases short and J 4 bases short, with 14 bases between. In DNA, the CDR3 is TGTGCCAGCAGTTTGGACACGTTCCCCACCGGGGAGCTGTTTTTT. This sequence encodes CASSLDTFPTGELFF.

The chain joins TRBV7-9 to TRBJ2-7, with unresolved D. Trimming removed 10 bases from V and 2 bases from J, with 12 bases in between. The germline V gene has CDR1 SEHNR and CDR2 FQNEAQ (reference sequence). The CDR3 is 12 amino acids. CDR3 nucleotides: TGTGCCATACGGAACTCCCCCTACGAGCAGTACTTC. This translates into CAIRNSPYEQYF.

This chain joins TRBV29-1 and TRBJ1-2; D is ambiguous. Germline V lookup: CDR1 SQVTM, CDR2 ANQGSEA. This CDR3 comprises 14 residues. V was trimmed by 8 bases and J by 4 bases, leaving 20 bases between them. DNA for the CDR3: TGCAGCTCACCTCGTAATGAGTTCGCCTATGGCTACACCTTC. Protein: CSSPRNEFAYGYTF.

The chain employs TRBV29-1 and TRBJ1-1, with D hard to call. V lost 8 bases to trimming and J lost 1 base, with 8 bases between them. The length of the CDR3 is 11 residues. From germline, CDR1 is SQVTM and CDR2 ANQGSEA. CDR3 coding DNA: TGCAGCTTGACCTCGAACACTGAAGCTTTCTTT. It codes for CSLTSNTEAFF.

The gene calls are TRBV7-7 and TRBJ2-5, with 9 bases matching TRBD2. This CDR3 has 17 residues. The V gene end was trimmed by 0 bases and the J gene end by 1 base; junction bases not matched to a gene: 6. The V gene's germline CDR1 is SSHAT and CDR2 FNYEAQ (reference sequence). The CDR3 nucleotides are TGTGCCAGCAGCTTAGCCCTCTTGCGGGGGGGCCAAGAGACCCAGTACTTC. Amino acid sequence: CASSLALLRGGQETQYF.

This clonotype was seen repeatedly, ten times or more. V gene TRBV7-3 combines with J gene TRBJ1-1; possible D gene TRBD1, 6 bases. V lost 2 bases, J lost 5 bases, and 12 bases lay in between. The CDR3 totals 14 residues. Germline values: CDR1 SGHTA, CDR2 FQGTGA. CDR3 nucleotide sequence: TGTGCCAGCAGCTTAGGGGGGGCGCTTACTGAAGCTTTCTTT. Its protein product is CASSLGGALTEAFF.

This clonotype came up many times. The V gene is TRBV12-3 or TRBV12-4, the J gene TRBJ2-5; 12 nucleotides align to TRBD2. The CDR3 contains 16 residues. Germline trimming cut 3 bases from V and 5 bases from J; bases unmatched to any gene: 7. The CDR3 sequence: CASSLAASGRGETQYF. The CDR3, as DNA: TGTGCCAGCAGTTTGGCGGCTAGCGGGAGGGGGGAGACCCAGTACTTC.

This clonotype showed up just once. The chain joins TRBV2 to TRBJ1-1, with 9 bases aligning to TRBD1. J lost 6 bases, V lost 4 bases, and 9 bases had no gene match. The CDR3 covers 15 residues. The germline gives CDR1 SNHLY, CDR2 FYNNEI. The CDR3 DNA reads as TGTGCCAGCAGTGGTTCCGGGACAGGGCTCCCTGAAGCTTTCTTT. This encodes CASSGSGTGLPEAFF.

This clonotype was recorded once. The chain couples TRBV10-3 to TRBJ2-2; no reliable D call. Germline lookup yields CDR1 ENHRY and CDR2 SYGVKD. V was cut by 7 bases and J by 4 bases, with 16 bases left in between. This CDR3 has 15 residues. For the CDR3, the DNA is TGTGCCATCACCCCTGACAACTACGGCACCGGGGAGCTGTTTTTT. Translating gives CAITPDNYGTGELFF.

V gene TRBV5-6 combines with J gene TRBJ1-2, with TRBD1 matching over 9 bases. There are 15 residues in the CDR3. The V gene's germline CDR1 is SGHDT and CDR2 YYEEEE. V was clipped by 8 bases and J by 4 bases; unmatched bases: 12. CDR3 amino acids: CASSPDRGWGYGYTF. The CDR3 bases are TGTGCCAGTAGCCCGGACAGGGGATGGGGCTATGGCTACACCTTC.

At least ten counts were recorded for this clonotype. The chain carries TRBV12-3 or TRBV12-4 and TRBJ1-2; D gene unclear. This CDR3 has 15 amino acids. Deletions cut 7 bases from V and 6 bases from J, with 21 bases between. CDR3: CASTSRGGVGDGYTF. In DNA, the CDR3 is TGTGCCAGCACCTCCCGGGGTGGGGTAGGAGATGGCTACACCTTC.

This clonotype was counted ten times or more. The CDR3 sequence is CAISETGNTGELFF. CDR3 coding DNA: TGTGCCATCAGTGAAACAGGGAACACCGGGGAGCTGTTTTTT. The genes are TRBV10-3 and TRBJ2-2, with D tentatively TRBD1 (5 bases). Trimming pared 3 bases from V and 1 base from J, leaving 6 bases between. Looked up from germline, CDR1 is ENHRY and CDR2 is SYGVKD. This CDR3 is built from 14 residues.

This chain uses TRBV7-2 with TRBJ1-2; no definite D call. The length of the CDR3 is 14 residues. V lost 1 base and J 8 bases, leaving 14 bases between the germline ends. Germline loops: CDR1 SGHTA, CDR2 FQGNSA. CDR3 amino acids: CASSLGTPPGGYTF. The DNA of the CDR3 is TGTGCCAGCAGCTTAGGAACCCCGCCCGGGGGCTACACCTTC.

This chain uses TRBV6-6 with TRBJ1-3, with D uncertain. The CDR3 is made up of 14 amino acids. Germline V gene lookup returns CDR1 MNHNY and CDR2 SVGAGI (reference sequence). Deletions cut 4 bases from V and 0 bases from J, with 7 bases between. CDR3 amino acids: CASSLRTSGNTIYF. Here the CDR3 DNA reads TGTGCCAGCAGTTTACGGACCTCTGGAAACACCATATATTTT.

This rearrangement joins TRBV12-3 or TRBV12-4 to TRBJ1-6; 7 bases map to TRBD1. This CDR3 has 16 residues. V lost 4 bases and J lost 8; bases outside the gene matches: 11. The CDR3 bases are TGTGCCAGCAGTTACGAGAGGGGGCTCTCGCATTCACCCCTCCACTTT. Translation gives CASSYERGLSHSPLHF.

CDR3 amino acids: CASSHRREQETQYF. CDR3 DNA: TGTGCCAGCAGTCATAGACGAGAACAAGAGACCCAGTACTTC. The V gene is TRBV6-2 or TRBV6-3, the J gene TRBJ2-5, with D unresolved. The V end lost 5 bases, the J end lost 2 bases, and 12 bases lay between the germline ends. CDR3 size: 14 residues. Germline assignment: CDR1 MNHEY and CDR2 SVGEGT.

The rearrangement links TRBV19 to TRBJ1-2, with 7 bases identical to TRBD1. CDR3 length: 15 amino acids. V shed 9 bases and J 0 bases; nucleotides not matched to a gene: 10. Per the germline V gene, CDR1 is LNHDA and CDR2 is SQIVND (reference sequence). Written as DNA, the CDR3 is TGTGCCAGACCCGCGACAGGGAGACCTAACTATGGCTACACCTTC. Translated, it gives CARPATGRPNYGYTF.

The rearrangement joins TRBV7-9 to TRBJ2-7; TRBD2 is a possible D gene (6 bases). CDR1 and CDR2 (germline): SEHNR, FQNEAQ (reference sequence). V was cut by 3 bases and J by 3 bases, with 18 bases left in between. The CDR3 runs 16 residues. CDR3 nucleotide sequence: TGTGCCAGCAGCTTGGCCGGGGGTCACCGGAACTACGAGCAGTACTTC. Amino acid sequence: CASSLAGGHRNYEQYF.

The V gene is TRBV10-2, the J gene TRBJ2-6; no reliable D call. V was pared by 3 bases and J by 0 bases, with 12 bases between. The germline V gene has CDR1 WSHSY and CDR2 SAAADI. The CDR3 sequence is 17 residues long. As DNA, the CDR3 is TGCGCCAGCAGTGATCCTACAGCCAGCTCTGGGGCCAACGTCCTGACTTTC. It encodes CASSDPTASSGANVLTF.

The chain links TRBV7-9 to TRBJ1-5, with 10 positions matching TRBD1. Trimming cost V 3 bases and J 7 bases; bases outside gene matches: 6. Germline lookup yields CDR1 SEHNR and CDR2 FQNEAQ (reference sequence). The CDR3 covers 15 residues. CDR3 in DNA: TGTGCCAGCAGCTTGGGGACAGGGGTTTCGCAGCCCCAGCATTTT. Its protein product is CASSLGTGVSQPQHF.

CDR3 bases: TGTGCCAGCAGCTTGTGGCTAGCGGGGGGAGAAGAGACCCAGTACTTC. Its protein product is CASSLWLAGGEETQYF. V usage is TRBV13 and J usage is TRBJ2-5; 11 nucleotides match TRBD2. J was trimmed by 3 bases and V by 3 bases; bases with no gene match: 6. Germline-derived CDR1 and CDR2 are PRHDT and FYEKMQ (reference sequence). This CDR3 has 16 residues.

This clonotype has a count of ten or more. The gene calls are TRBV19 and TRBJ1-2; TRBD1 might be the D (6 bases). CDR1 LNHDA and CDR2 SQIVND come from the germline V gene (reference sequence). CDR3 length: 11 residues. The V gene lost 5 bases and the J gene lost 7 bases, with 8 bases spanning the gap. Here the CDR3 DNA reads TGTGCCAGTAGTGTCAGGGGTGGCTACACCTTC. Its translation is CASSVRGGYTF.

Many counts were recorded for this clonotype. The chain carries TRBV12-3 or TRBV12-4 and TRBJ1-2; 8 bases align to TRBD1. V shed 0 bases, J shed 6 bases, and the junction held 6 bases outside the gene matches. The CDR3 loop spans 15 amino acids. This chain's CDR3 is CASSLAPGTGNGYTF. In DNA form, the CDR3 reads TGTGCCAGCAGTTTAGCTCCCGGGACAGGTAATGGCTACACCTTC.

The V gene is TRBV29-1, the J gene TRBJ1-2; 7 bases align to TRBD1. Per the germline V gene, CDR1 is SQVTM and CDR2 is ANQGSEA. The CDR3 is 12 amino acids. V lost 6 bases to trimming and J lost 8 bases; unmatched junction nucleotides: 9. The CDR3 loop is CSVGTGDSGYTF. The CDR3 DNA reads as TGCAGCGTGGGCACAGGGGATTCCGGCTACACCTTC. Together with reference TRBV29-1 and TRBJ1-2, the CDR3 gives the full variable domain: SAVISQKPSRDICQRGTSLTIQCQVDSQVTMMFWYRQQPGQSLTLIATANQGSEATYESGFVIDKFPISRPNLTFSTLTVSNMSPEDSSIYLCSVGTGDSGYTFGSGTRLTVV.

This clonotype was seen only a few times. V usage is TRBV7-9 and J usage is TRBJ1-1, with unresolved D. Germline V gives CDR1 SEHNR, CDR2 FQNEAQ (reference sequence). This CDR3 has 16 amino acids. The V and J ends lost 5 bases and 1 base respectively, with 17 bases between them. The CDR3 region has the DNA TGTGCCAGCAGCCCCCTAAACCTGGCTCAGAACACTGAAGCTTTCTTT. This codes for CASSPLNLAQNTEAFF.

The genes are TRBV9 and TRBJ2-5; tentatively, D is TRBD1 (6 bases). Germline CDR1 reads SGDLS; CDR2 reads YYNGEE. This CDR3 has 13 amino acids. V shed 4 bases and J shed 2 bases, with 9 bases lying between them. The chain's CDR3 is CASSRTEQETQYF. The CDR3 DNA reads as TGTGCCAGCAGCCGGACAGAACAAGAGACCCAGTACTTC.